In this sample, the clone carrying this T cell receptor (beta chain) turned up many times. Lactation, pregnancy, other autoimmune disease or uncontrolled infection led to exclusion of patients. RNA transcripts served as the template for amplifying TCR beta CDR3 regions. TCR CDR3 regions were first amplified by RT-PCR with HTBI primers. TCRdb analysed the multiplex PCR reads with MiXCR anew, one entry per CDR3 protein. Of around 580,000 distinct CDR3 sequences in the sample, around 15% were seen once. This entry comes from a study of T cells in Graves' hyperthyroidism and ophthalmopathy. The sequence came from a woman younger than 35 with Graves' hyperthyroidism. The specimen sequenced was blood.

The CDR3 region is CASSPGTSGGIRNEQFF. The CDR3 DNA reads TGTGCCAGCAGTCCGGGGACTAGCGGGGGCATCAGGAATGAGCAGTTCTTC. The chain couples TRBV28 to TRBJ2-1, with 14 bases matching TRBD2. The germline V gene has CDR1 MDHEN and CDR2 SYDVKM. This CDR3 has 17 amino acids. V gave up 5 bases and J gave up 7 bases; unmatched junction bases: 10.